These 7 T cell receptor beta chains share one sample of origin, sequenced in a study of blood T cell repertoires in COVID-19. Profiled with immunoSEQ multiplex PCR; TCRdb holds only in-frame clones, not every one. The sample has roughly 520,000 clones; roughly 90% are singletons. The sequenced sample consisted of PBMCs or T cells enriched from blood (not recorded which). These receptor sequences come from a middle-aged woman who had recovered from COVID-19.

V and J are TRBV11-3 and TRBJ2-1, with 11 bases aligning to TRBD2. V shed 1 base and J 10 bases; nucleotides not matched to a gene: 9. Germline V CDR1 and CDR2: SGHNT, YENEEA. The CDR3 has 16 residues. CDR3 coding DNA: TGTGCCAGCAGCTTAGGGGCGACTAGCGGGACGAGCGAGCAGTTCTTC. The encoded protein is CASSLGATSGTSEQFF.

The chain couples TRBV10-3 to TRBJ2-1; 13 bases fit TRBD2. This CDR3 region has 16 residues. J gave up 10 bases and V 5 bases, and 11 bases lay outside the gene matches. Germline V gene data show CDR1 as ENHRY and CDR2 as SYGVKD. The CDR3 DNA reads TGTGCCATCAGTTCCACCGGGACTAGCGGGATATGGGAGCAGTTCTTC. Translation gives CAISSTGTSGIWEQFF.

The chain carries TRBV4-3 and TRBJ2-1; D might be TRBD2 (6 bases). Germline CDR1 is LGHNA and CDR2 is YSLEER. This CDR3 contains 15 residues. V was cut by 6 bases and J by 2 bases, with 14 bases left in between. The CDR3 reads CASSRRDGAYNEQFF. For the CDR3, the DNA is TGCGCCAGCAGTAGGAGGGACGGGGCCTACAATGAGCAGTTCTTC.

The gene calls are TRBV11-2 and TRBJ2-7; tentatively, D is TRBD2 (6 bases). The germline V gene encodes CDR1 SGHAT and CDR2 FQNNGV. The CDR3 has 15 amino acids. V lost 4 bases to trimming and J lost 0 bases, with 13 bases between them. The CDR3 protein is CASSSYAGSSYEQYF. The CDR3 DNA sequence: TGTGCCAGCAGCTCGTATGCGGGAAGCTCCTACGAGCAGTACTTC.

This rearrangement joins TRBV5-5 to TRBJ2-7, with D possibly TRBD2 on 6 matching bases. The CDR3 loop spans 15 amino acids. Germline CDR1 and CDR2: SGHKS and YYEKEE (reference sequence). Trimming left V 0 bases short and J 6 bases short, with 16 bases between. The CDR3, as DNA: TGTGCCAGCAGCTTGGCGGCGGGATTCGGTGTCGAGCAGTACTTC. Translating gives CASSLAAGFGVEQYF.

The CDR3 DNA sequence: TGTGCCAGCAGTGAATTTGGGACAGGGTTGTCCTACAATGAGCAGTTCTTC. Translating it yields CASSEFGTGLSYNEQFF. The chain carries TRBV6-1 and TRBJ2-1, with 9 bases that match TRBD1. In germline, CDR1 is MNHNS, CDR2 SASEGT. The V segment lost 2 bases and the J segment 1 base; nucleotides outside the gene matches: 6. The CDR3 sequence is 17 residues long.

The chain's CDR3 is CAWTPGRREQYF. Written as DNA, the CDR3 is TGTGCCTGGACCCCGGGGAGGCGCGAGCAGTACTTC. This rearrangement joins TRBV30 to TRBJ2-7; possible D gene TRBD2, 6 bases. The CDR3 runs to 12 residues. V was clipped by 4 bases and J by 6 bases, with 13 bases between them. Germline V gene lookup returns CDR1 GTSNPN and CDR2 SVGIG (reference sequence).